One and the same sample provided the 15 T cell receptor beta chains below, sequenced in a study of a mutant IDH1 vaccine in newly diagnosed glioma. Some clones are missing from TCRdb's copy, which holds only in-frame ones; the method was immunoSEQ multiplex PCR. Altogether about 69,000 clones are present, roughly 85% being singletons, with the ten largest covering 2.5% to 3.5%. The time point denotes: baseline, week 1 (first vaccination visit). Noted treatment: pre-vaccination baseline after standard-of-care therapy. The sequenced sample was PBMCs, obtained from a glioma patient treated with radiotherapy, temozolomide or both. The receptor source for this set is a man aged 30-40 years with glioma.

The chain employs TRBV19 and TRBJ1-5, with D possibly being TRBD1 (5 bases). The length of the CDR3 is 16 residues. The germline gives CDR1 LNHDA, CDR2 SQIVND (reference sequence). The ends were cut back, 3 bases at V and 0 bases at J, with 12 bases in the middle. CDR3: CASSMKGSFSNQPQHF. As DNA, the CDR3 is TGTGCCAGTAGTATGAAGGGGAGTTTTAGCAATCAGCCCCAGCATTTT.

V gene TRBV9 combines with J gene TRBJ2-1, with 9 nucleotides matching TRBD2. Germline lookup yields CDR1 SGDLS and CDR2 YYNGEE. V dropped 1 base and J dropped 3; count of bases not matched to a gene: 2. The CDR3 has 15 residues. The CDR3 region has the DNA TGTGCCAGCAGCGTAAGAGCGGGGGGCTACAATGAGCAGTTCTTC. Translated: CASSVRAGGYNEQFF.

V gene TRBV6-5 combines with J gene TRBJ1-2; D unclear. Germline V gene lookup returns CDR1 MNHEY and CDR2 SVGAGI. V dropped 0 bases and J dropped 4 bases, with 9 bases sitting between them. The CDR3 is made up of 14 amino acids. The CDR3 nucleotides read TGTGCCAGCAGTTACTCGACCCGGCCCTATGGCTACACCTTC. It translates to CASSYSTRPYGYTF.

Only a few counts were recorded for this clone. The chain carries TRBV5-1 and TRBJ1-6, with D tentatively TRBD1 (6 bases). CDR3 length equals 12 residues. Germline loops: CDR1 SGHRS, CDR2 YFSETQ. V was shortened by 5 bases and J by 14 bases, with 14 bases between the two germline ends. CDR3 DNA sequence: TGCGCCAGCAGGAACGACAGGCAAGCCCTCCACTTT. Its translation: CASRNDRQALHF.

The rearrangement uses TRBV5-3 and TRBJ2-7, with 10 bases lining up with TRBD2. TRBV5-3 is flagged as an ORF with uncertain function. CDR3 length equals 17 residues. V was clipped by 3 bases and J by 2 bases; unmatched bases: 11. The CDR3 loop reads CARSYRIAGGLTYEQYF. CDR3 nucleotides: TGTGCCAGAAGCTACCGTATAGCGGGGGGCCTAACCTACGAGCAGTACTTC.

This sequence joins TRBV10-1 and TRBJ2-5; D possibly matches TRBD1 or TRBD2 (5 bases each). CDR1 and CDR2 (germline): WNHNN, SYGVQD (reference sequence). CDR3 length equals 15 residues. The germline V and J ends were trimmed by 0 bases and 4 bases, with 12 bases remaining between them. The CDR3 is CASSESQGGGETQYF. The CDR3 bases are TGCGCCAGCAGTGAGTCCCAGGGTGGAGGAGAGACCCAGTACTTC.

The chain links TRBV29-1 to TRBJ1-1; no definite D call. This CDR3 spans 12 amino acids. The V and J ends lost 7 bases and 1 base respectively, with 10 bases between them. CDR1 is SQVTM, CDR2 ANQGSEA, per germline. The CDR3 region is CSADSRNTEAFF. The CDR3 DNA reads TGCAGCGCCGACTCGAGGAACACTGAAGCTTTCTTT.

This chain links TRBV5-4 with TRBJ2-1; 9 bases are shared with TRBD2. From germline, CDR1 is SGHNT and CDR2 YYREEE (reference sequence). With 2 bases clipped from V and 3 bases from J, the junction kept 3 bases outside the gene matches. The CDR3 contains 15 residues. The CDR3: CASSLSGGIYNEQFF. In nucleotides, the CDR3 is TGTGCCAGCAGCTTAAGCGGGGGGATCTACAATGAGCAGTTCTTC.

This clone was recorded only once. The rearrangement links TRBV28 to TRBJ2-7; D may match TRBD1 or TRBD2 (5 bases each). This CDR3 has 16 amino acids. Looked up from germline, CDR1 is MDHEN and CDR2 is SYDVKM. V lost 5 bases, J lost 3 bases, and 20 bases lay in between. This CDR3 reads CASSGAGGGAFYEQYF. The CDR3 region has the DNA TGTGCCAGCAGTGGTGCGGGCGGTGGGGCTTTCTACGAGCAGTACTTC.

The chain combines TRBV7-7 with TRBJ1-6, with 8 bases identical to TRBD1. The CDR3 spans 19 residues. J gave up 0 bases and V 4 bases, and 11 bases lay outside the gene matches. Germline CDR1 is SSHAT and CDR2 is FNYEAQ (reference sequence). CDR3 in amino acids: CASSSYLWDRSSYNSPLHF. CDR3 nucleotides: TGTGCCAGCAGCTCTTACCTTTGGGACAGGAGCTCCTATAATTCACCCCTCCACTTT. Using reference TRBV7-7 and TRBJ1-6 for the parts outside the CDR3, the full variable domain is GAGVSQSPRYKVTKRGQDVTLRCDPISSHATLYWYQQALGQGPEFLTYFNYEAQPDKSGLPSDRFSAERPEGSISTLTIQRTEQRDSAMYRCASSSYLWDRSSYNSPLHFGNGTRLTVT.

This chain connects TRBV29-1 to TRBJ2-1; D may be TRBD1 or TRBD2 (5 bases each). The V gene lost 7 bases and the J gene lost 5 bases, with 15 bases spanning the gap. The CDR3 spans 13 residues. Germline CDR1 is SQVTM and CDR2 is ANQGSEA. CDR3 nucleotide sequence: TGCAGCGCTGACGGGACGCGTGACAATGAGCAGTTCTTC. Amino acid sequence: CSADGTRDNEQFF.

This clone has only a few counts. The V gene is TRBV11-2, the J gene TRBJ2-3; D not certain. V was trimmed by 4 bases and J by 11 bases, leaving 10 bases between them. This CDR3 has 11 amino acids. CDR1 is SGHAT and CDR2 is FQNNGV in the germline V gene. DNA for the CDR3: TGTGCCAGCAGCTCCCCCTCGGAGCAGTATTTT. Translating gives CASSSPSEQYF.

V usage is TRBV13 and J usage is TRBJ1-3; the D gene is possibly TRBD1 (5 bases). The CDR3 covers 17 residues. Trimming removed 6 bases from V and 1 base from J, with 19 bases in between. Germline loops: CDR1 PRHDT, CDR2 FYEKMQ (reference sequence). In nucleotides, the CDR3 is TGTGCCAGCAGTTCCCGGGGCGGGCGTAGGTCTGGAAACACCATATATTTT. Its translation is CASSSRGGRRSGNTIYF.

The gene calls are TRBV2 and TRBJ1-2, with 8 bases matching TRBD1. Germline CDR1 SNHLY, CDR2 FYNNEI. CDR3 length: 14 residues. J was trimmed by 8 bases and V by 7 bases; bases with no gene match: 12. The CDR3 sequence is CASKGTQGARGYTF. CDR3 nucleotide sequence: TGTGCCAGCAAAGGCACTCAGGGGGCAAGGGGCTACACCTTC.

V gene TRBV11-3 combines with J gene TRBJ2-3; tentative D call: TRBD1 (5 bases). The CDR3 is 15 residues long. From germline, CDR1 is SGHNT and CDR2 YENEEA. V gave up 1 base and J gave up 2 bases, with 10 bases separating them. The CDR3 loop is CASSLGGSVTDTQYF. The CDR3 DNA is TGTGCCAGCAGCTTAGGGGGCTCAGTCACAGATACGCAGTATTTT.